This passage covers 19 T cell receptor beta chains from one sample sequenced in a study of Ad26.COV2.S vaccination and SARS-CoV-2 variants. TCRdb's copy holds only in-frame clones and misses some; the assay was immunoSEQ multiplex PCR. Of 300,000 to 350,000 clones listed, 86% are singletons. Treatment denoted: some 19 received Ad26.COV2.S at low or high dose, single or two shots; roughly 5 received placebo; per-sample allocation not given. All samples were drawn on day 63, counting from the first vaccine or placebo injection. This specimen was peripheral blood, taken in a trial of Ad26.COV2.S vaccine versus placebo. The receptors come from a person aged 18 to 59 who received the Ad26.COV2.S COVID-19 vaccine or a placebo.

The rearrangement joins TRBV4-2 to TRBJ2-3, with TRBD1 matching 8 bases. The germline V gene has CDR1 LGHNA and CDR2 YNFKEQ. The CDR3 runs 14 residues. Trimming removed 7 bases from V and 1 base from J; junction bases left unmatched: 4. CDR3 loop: CASTPGGGTDTQYF. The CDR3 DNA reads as TGTGCCAGCACACCAGGGGGCGGCACAGATACGCAGTATTTT.

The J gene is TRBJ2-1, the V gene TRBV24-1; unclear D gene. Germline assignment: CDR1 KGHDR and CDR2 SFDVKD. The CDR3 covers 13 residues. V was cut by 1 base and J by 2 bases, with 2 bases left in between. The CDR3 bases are TGTGCCACCAGTGATTTAGCCTACAATGAGCAGTTCTTC. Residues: CATSDLAYNEQFF.

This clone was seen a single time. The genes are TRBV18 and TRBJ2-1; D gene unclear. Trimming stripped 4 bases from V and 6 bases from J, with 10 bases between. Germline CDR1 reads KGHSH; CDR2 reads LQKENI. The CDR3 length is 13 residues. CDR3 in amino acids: CASSRGGSNEQFF. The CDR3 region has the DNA TGTGCCAGCTCACGAGGCGGATCCAATGAGCAGTTCTTC.

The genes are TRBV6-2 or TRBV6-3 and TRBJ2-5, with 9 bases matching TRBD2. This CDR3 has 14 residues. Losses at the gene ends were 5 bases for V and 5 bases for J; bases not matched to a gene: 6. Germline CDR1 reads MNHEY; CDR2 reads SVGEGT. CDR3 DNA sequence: TGTGCCAGCAGTGCGGGGGGGCTAGTGGAGACCCAGTACTTC. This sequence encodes CASSAGGLVETQYF.

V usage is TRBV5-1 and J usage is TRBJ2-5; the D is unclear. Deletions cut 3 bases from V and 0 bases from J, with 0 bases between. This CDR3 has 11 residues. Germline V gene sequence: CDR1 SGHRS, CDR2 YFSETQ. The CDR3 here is CASSYQETQYF. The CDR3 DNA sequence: TGCGCCAGCAGCTACCAAGAGACCCAGTACTTC.

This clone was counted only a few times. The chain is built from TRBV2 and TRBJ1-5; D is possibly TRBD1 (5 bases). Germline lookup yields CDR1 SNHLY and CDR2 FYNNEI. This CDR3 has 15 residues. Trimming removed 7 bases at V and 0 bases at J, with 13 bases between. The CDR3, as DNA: TGTGCCAGCAAATCTCAGGGAGTTAGCAATCAGCCCCAGCATTTT. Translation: CASKSQGVSNQPQHF.

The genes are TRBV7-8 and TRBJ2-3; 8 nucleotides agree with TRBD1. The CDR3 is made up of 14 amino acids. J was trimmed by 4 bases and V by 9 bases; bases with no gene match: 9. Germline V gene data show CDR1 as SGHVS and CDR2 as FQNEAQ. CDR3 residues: CASRDSGGPDTQYF. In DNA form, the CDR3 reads TGTGCCAGTAGAGACTCAGGGGGCCCAGATACGCAGTATTTT.

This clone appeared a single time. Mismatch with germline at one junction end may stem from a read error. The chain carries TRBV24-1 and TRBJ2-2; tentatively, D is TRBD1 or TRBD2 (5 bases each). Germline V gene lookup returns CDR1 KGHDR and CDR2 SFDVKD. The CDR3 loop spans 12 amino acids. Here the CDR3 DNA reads TGCGAAGGGACGGAGAACACCGGGGAGCTGTTTTTT. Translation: CEGTENTGELFF.

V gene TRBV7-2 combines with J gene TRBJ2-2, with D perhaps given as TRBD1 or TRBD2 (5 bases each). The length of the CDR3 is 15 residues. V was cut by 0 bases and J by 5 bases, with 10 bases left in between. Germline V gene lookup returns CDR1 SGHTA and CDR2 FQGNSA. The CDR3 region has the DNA TGTGCCAGCAGCTTAGCGAGGGGCGGAACCGGGGAGCTGTTTTTT. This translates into CASSLARGGTGELFF.

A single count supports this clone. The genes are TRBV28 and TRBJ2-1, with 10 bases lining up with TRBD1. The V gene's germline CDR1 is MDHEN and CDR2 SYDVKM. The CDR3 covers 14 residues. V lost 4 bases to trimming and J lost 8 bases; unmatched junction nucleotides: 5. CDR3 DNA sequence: TGTGCCAGCAGTTCCCGGGACAGGGGTGATGAGCAGTTCTTC. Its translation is CASSSRDRGDEQFF.

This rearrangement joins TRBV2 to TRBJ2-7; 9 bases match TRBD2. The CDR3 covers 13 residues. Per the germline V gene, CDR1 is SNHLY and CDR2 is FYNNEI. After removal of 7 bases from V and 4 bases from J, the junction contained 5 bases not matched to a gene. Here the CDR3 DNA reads TGTGCCAGCAAGAGTAGCGGGGGTTACGAGCAGTACTTC. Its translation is CASKSSGGYEQYF. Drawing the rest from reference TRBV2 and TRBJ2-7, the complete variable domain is EPEVTQTPSHQVTQMGQEVILRCVPISNHLYFYWYRQILGQKVEFLVSFYNNEISEKSEIFDDQFSVERPDGSNFTLKIRSTKLEDSAMYFCASKSSGGYEQYFGPGTRLTVT.

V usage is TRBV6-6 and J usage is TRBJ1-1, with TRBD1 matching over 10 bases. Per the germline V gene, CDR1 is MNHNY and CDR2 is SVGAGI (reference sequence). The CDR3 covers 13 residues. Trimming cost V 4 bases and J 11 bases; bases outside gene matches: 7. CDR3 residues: CASSSTTGGYAFF. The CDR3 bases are TGTGCCAGCAGTTCAACGACAGGGGGCTATGCTTTCTTT.

The CDR3 DNA is TGTGCCAGCAGCTTCGACCAAGTGCGGCGCGGTAATGAGCAGTTCTTC. Encoded protein: CASSFDQVRRGNEQFF. The chain joins TRBV7-2 to TRBJ2-1, with D unresolved. Trimming took off 3 bases at V and 7 bases at J, with 19 bases between the two ends. The CDR3 covers 16 residues. Per the germline V gene, CDR1 is SGHTA and CDR2 is FQGNSA.

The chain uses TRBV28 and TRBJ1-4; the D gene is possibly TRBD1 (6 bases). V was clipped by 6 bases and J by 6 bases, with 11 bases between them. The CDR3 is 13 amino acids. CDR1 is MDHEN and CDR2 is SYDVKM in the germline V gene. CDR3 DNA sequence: TGTGCCAGCAGAGGACAGTTGGATGAAAAACTGTTTTTT. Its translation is CASRGQLDEKLFF.

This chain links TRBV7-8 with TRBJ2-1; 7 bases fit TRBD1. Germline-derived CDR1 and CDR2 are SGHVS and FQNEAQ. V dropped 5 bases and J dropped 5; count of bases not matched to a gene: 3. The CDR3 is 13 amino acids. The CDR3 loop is CASSEGQHNEQFF. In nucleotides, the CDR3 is TGTGCCAGCAGCGAGGGACAGCACAATGAGCAGTTCTTC.

The CDR3 DNA follows: TGTGCCAGCAGTTTGTCTACAGGGAGGGGACAGCCCCAGCATTTT. Its protein is CASSLSTGRGQPQHF. The rearrangement joins TRBV6-2 or TRBV6-3 to TRBJ1-5; D perhaps matches TRBD1 (6 bases). Germline values: CDR1 MNHEY, CDR2 SVGEGT. CDR3 length equals 15 residues. Trimming shortened V by 4 bases and J by 7 bases, and 17 bases separated the two germline ends.

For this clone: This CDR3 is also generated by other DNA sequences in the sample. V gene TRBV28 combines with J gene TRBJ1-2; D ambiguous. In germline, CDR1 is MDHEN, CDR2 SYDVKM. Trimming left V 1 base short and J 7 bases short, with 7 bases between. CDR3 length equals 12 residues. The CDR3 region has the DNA TGTGCCAGCAGTTTATCGGGGTTTGGCTACACCTTC. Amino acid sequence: CASSLSGFGYTF.

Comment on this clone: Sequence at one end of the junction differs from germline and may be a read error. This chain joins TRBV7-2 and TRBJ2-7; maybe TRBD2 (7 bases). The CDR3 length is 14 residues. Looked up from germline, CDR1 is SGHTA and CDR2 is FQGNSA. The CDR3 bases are TGTGCCAGCAGTTGGGGGGGCCACTCCTCCGAGCAGTACTTC. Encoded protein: CASSWGGHSSEQYF.

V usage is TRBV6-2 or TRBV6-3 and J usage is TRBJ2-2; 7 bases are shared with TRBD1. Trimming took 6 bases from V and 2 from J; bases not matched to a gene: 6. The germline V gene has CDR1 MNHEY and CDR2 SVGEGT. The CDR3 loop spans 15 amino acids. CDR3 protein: CASSSDRLNTGELFF. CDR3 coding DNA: TGTGCCAGCAGCTCGGACAGGTTAAACACCGGGGAGCTGTTTTTT.